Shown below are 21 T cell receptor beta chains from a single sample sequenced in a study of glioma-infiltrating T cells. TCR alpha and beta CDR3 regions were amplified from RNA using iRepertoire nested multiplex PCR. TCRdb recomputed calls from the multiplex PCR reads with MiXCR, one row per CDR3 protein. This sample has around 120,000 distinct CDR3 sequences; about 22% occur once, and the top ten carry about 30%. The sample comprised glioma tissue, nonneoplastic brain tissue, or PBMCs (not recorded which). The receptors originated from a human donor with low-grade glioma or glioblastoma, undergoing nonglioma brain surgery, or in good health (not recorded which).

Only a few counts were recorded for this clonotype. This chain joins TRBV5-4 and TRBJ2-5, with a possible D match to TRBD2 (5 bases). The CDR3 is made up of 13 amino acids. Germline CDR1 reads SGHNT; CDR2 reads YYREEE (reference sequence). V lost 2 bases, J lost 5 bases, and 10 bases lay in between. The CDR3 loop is CASSFRGPETQYF. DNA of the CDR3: TGTGCCAGCAGCTTCCGGGGTCCGGAGACCCAGTACTTC.

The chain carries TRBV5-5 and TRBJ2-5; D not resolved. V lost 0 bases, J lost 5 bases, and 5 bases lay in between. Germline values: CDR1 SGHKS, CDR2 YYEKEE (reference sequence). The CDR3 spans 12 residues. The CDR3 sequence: CASSLAVETQYF. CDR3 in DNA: TGTGCCAGCAGCTTGGCGGTGGAGACCCAGTACTTC.

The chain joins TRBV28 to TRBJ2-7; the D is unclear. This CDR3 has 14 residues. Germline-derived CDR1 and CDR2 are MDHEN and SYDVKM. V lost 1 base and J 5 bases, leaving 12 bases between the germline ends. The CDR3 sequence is CASSLFRAGNEQYV. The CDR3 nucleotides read TGTGCCAGCAGTTTATTCCGAGCAGGCAACGAGCAGTACGTC.

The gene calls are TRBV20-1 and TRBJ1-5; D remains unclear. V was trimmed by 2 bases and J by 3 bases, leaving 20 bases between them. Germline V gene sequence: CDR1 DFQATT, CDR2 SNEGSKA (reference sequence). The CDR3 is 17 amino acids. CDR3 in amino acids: CSARRVSVGSPNQPQHF. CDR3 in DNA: TGCAGTGCTAGACGCGTTTCAGTCGGAAGCCCCAATCAGCCCCAGCATTTT.

CDR3 amino acids: CASRERPQWNSPLHF. CDR3 coding DNA: TGTGCCAGCAGAGAAAGACCGCAGTGGAATTCACCCCTCCACTTT. The chain combines TRBV2 with TRBJ1-6; D gene ambiguous. Germline V gene data show CDR1 as SNHLY and CDR2 as FYNNEI. V shed 6 bases and J shed 7 bases, with 16 bases lying between them. This CDR3 is built from 15 residues.

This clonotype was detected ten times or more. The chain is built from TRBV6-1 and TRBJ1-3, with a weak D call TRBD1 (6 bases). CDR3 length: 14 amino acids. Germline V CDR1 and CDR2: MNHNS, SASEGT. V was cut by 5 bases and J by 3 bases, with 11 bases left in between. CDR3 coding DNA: TGTGCCAGCAGTAAGCAGGGGTTTGGAAACACCATATATTTT. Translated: CASSKQGFGNTIYF.

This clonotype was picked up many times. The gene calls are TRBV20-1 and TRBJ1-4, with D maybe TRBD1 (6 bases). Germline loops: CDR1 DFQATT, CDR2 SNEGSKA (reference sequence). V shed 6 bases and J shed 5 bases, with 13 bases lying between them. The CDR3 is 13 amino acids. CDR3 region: CSAGGGPNEKLFF. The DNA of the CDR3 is TGCAGTGCCGGGGGGGGGCCCAATGAAAAACTGTTTTTT.

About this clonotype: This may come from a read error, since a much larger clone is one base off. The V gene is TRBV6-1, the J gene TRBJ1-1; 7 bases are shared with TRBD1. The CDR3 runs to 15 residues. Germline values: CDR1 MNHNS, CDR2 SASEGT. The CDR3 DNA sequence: TGTGCCAGCAGTCGACAGGGTAACCTGGGCACTAAAGCTTTCTTT. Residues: CASSRQGNLGTKAFF.

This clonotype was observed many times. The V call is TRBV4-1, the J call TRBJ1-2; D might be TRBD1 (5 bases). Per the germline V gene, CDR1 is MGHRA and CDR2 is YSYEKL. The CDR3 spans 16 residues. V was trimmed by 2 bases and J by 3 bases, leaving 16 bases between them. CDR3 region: CASSQYRREVDYGYTF. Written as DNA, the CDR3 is TGCGCCAGCAGCCAATACAGGAGGGAGGTCGACTATGGCTACACCTTC.

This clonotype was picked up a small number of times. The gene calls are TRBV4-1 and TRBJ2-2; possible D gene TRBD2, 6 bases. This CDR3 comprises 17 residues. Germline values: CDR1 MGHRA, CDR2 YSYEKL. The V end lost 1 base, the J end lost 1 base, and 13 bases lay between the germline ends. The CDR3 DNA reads TGCGCCAGCAGCCAAGTGCCGTTGCGGGGGAACACCGGGGAGCTGTTTTTT. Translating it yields CASSQVPLRGNTGELFF.

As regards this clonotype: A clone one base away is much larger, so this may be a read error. CDR3 region: CASVGGNDSQYF. The CDR3 DNA is TGTGCCAGCGTTGGGGGAAATGATTCCCAGTACTTC. The V and J genes are TRBV6-1 and TRBJ2-5, with D perhaps matching TRBD1 or TRBD2 (5 bases each). Germline V CDR1 and CDR2: MNHNS, SASEGT. The CDR3 runs 12 residues. V was trimmed by 8 bases and J by 9 bases, leaving 16 bases between them.

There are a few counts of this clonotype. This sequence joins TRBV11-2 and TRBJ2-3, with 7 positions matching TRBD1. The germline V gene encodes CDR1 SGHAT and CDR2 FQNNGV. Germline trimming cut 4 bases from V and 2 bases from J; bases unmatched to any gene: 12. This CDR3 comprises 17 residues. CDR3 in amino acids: CASSYIQYRGHTDTQYF. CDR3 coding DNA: TGTGCCAGCAGCTACATCCAGTATAGGGGGCACACAGATACGCAGTATTTT.

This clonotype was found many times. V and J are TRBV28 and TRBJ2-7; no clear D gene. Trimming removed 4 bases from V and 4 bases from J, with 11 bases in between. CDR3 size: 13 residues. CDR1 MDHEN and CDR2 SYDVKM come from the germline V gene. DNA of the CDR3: TGTGCCAGCAGTTCATCCCCCGGGTACGAGCAGTACGTC. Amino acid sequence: CASSSSPGYEQYV.

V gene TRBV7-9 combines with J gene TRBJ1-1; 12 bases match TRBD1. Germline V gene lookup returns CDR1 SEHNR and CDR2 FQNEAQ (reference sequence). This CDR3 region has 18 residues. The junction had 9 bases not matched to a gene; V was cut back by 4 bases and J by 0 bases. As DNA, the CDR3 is TGTGCCAGCAGCTCCCGCCGGGACAGGGGGCTTATGAACACTGAAGCTTTCTTT. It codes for CASSSRRDRGLMNTEAFF.

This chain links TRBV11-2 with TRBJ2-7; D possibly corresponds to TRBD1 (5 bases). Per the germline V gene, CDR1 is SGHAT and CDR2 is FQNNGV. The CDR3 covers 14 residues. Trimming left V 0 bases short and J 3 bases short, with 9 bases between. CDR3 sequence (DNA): TGTGCCAGCAGCTTAGAGGGCAGGGTCTACGAGCAGTACGTC. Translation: CASSLEGRVYEQYV.

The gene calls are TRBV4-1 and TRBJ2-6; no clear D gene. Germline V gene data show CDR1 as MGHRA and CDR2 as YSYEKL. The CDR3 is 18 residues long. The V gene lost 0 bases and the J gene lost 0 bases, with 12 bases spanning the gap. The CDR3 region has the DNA TGCGCCAGCAGCCAAGATCCAGGTAGGCCCTCTGGGGCCAACGTCCTGACTTTC. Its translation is CASSQDPGRPSGANVLTF.

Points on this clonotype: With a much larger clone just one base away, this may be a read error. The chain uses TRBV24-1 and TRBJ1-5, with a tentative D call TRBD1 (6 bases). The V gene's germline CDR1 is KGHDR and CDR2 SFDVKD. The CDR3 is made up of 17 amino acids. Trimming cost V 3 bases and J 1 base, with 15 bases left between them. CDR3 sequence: CATSDTIAGVSNQPQHF. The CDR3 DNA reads TGTGCCACCAGTGATACCATCGCAGGGGTCAGCAATCAGCCCCAGCATTTT.

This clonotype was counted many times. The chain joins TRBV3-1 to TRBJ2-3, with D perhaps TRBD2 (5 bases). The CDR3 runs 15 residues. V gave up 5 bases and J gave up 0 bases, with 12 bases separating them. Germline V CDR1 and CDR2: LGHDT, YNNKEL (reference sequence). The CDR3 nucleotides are TGTGCCAGCAGCGACGACTGGACTAGCACAGATACGCAGTATTTT. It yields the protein CASSDDWTSTDTQYF.

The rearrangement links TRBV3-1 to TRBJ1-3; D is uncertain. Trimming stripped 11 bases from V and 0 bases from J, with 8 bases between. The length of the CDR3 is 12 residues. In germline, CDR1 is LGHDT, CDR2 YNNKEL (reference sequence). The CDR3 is CAAGRSGNTIYF. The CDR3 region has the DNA TGTGCCGCAGGTCGCTCTGGAAACACCATATATTTT.

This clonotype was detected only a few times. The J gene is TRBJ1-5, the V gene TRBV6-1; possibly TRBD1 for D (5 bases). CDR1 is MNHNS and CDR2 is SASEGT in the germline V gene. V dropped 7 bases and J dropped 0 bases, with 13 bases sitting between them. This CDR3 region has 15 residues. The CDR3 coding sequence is TGTGCCAGCAATCTAGGGGATTTTAGCAATCAGCCCCAGCATTTT. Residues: CASNLGDFSNQPQHF.

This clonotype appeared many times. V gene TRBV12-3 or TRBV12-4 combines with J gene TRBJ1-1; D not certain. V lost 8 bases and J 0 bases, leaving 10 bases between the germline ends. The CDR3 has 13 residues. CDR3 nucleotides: TGTGCCAGCTCAAGGCCTATGAACACTGAAGCTTTCTTT. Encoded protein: CASSRPMNTEAFF.